This entry concerns a single T cell receptor beta chain. Its antigen target is currently unknown. Mismatch with germline at one junction end may stem from a read error. A single peripheral blood draw of 95 to 150 mL on average was collected from each donor into heparinised tubes. A BD FACSAria II was used to sort naive, central memory, regulatory and stem cell-like memory CD4+ T cells with a panel that included CD45RO, CCR7, CD25, CD127, CD95 and CD27. A purity above 95% was achieved for all sorted populations. PBMCs were isolated right away by Lymphoprep density gradient centrifugation and were stained directly, without culture. To minimize batch effects, samples were stained and sorted in pairs, one healthy donor with one patient per experiment. This specimen belongs to a study of beta chain features in type 1 diabetes (dated by TCRdb to 2016 to 2019). Turning to the overall study: Patients and healthy donors did not differ in mean age, gender distribution, total cell number or subset yield. Across all samples, almost 110 million sorted cells were examined, and cell number per subset correlated strongly with RNA yield. In the study, TCRB repertoires of sorted circulating CD4+ T cell subsets from recently diagnosed type 1 diabetes patients were compared with those of matched healthy donors. Whereas all 28 donors provided naive and central memory subsets, regulatory and stem cell-like memory subsets were isolated from just 8 patients and roughly 8 healthy donors. What the authors observed across the whole study: Because cDNA was sequenced instead of genomic DNA, highly expressing activated cells could be over-represented, though the groups showed no difference in activation or CD3 levels. Shorter templates might have been favored by PCR, but patient and control samples were amplified and corrected together, so both groups would have been affected equally by any skew. Naive, central memory and regulatory TCRB repertoires appeared to be more alike among patients than among healthy donors. Fewer insertions and more nucleotide deletions at VDJ recombination sites were observed in patients with type 1 diabetes, implying thymic rearrangement abnormalities. HLA sub-analyses involved small numbers of individuals, so any influence of HLA type on TCRB rearrangement remained unresolved. A moderate but significant shortening of TCRB CDR3 length was observed in type 1 diabetes patients in all four CD4+ subsets.

The High Capacity cDNA Reverse Transcription Kit was used to reverse transcribe all of the isolated RNA, meaning that expressed TCRB transcripts were what got sequenced. Deep immunoSEQ sequencing was performed on naive, central memory and regulatory T cell samples, with an average of around 3.5 million total reads per sample. Sorted cells were lysed in RLT buffer, and RNA was extracted using DNase-treated RNeasy Micro or Mini kits according to cell number. To prevent cross-contamination, each cell subset was processed individually, whereas patient and healthy donor samples were processed jointly. Using the immunoSEQ multiplex PCR, TCRB sequences were amplified from cDNA into 87-bp fragments spanning the CDR3 region. Sequencing of the amplicons was done on the Illumina HiSeq platform. The original methods were these. PCR bias was corrected computationally using synthetic template baselines, and reads within Hamming distance 2 were collapsed, with unmergeable singletons discarded. By aligning reads against IMGT, V, D and J genes, CDR3 length, and insertions or deletions at six rearrangement sites were assigned. Clonotype counts were normalized to sorted cell number within each subset before computing true diversity and Gini coefficients with the tcR R package. The overlap coefficient, calculated on TCRB nucleotide sequences, was used to measure repertoire sharing. Out-of-frame TCRB sequences from naive cells were analyzed to stand in for the pre-selection repertoire. TCRdb took over this immuneACCESS table, retaining in-frame rearrangements with V and J assigned. Such tables are incomplete; in checked studies, under half of the missing clones stem from an unresolved V gene, and the remainder is unexplained. Clonal size and the V and J genes are those of that table, whereas D and trimming came from the DNA. The sample yields about 450,000 clones; around 10% were counted once. Of the sample, approximately 0.05% is held by the ten largest clones.

For CDR1 and CDR2, the germline V gene (reference sequence) lists SSHAT and FNYEAQ. There are 14 amino acids in the CDR3, from cysteine to phenylalanine inclusive. The entry retains the CDR3 DNA only, 42 bases that are in frame from base 1. Input material: naive CD4+ T cells from blood. The sample's cell subset or site label, in plain terms: true naive CD4+ T cells. This TCR derives from a woman aged 18-29 years in good health. The chain was built from TRBV7-7 and TRBJ2-5, and 9 junctional nucleotides match TRBD2. For the CDR3, the sequence is CASSPTSGQETQYF. The DNA reads TGTGCTAGCAGCCCGACTAGCGGCCAAGAGACCCAGTACTTC.